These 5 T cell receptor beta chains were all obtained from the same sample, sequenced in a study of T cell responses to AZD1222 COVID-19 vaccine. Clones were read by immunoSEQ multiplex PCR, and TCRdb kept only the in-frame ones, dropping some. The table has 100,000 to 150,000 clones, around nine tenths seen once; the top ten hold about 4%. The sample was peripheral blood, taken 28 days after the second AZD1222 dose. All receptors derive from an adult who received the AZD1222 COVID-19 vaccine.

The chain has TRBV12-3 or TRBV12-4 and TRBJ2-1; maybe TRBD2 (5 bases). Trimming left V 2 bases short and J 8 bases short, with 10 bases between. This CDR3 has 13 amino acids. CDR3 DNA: TGTGCCAGCAGTTTACTAGCCGCGGATGAGCAGTTCTTC. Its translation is CASSLLAADEQFF.

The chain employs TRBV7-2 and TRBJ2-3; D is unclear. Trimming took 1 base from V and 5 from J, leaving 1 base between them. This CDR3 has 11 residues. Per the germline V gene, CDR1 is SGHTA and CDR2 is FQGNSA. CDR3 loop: CASSLVDTQYF. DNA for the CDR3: TGTGCCAGCAGCTTAGTAGATACGCAGTATTTT.

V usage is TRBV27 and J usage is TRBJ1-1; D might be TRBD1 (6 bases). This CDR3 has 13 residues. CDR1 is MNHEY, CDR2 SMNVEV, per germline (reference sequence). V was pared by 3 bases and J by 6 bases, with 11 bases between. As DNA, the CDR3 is TGTGCCAGCAGTTTCATCAGGGGCCCTGAAGCTTTCTTT. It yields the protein CASSFIRGPEAFF.

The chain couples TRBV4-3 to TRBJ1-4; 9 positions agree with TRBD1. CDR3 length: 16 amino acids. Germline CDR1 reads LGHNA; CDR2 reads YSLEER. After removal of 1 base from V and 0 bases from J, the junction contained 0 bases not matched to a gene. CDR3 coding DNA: TGCGCCAGCAGCCAAGGGGACAGGGCAACTAATGAAAAACTGTTTTTT. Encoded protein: CASSQGDRATNEKLFF.

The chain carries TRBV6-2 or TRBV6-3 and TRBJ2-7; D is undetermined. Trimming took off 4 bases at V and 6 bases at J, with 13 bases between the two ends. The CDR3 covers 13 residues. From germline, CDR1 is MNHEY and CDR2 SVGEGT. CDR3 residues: CASSFPHTGEQYF. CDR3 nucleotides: TGTGCCAGCAGTTTTCCCCATACGGGCGAGCAGTACTTC.